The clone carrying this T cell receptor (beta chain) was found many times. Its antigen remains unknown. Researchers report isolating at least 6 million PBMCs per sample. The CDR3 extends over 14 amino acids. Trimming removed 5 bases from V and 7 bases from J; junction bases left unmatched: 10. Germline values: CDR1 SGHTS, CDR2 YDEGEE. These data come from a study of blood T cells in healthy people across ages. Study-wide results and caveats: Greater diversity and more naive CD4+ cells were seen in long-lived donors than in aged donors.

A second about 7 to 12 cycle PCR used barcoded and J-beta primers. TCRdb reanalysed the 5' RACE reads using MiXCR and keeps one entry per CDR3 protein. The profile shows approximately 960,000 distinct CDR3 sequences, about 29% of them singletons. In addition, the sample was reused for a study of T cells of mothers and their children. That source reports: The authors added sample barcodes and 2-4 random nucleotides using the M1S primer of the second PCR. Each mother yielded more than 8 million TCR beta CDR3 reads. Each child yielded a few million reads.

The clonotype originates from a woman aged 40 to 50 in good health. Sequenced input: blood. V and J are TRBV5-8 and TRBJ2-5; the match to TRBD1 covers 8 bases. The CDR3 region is CASSLAGGGMTQYF. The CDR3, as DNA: TGTGCCAGCAGTCTGGCAGGGGGCGGGATGACCCAGTACTTC.